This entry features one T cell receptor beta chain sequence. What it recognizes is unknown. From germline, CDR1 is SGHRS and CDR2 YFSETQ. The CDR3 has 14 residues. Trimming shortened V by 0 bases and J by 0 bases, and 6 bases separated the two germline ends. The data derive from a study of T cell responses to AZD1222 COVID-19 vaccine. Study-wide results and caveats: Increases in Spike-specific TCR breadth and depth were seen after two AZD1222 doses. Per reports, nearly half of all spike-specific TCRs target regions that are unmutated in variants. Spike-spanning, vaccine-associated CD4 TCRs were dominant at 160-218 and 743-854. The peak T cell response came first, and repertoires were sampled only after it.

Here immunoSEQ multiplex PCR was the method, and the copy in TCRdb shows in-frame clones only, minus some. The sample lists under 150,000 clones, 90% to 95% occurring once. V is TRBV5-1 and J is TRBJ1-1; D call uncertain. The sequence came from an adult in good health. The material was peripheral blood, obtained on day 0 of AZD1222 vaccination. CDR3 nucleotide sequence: TGCGCCAGCAGCTTGGTGGGATTGAACACTGAAGCTTTCTTT. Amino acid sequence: CASSLVGLNTEAFF.